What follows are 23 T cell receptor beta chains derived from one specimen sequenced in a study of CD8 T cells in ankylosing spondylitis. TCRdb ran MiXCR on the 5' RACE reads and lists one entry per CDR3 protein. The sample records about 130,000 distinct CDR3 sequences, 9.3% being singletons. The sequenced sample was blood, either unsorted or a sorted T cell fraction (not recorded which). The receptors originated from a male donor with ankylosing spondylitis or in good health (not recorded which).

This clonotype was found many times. The CDR3 loop is CASTNREVYNEQFF. The CDR3 DNA sequence: TGTGCCAGCACGAACCGGGAGGTATACAATGAGCAGTTCTTC. The chain is built from TRBV6-2 or TRBV6-3 and TRBJ2-1; 7 nucleotides align to TRBD2. Trimming took 7 bases from V and 4 from J; bases not matched to a gene: 7. Germline V CDR1 and CDR2: MNHEY, SVGEGT. The CDR3 has 14 residues.

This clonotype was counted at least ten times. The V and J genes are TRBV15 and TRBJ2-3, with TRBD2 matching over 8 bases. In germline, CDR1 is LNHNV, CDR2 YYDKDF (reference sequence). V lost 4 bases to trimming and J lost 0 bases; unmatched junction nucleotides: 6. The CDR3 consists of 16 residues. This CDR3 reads CATSTRRGGSTDTQYF. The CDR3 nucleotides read TGTGCCACCAGCACGAGACGGGGGGGGAGCACAGATACGCAGTATTTT.

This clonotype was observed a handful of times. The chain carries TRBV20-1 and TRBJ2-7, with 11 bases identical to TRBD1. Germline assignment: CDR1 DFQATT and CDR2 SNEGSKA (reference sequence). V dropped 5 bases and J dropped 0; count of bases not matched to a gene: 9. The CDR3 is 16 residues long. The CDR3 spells CSASDRGRPFSYEQYF. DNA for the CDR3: TGCAGTGCTTCGGACAGGGGGCGTCCCTTCTCCTACGAGCAGTACTTC.

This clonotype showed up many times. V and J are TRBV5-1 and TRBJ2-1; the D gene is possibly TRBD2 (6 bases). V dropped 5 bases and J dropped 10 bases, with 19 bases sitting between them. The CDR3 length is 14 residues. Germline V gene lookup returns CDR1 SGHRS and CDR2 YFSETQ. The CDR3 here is CASSGGSGVREQFF. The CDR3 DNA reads TGCGCCAGCAGTGGAGGGTCGGGAGTTCGAGAGCAGTTCTTC.

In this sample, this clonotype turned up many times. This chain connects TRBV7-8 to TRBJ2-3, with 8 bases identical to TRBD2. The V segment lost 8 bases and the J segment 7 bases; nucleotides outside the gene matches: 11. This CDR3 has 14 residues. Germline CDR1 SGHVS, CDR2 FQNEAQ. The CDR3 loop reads CASSAGRARYTQYF. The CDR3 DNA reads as TGTGCCAGCTCGGCCGGGAGGGCCAGGTATACGCAGTATTTT.

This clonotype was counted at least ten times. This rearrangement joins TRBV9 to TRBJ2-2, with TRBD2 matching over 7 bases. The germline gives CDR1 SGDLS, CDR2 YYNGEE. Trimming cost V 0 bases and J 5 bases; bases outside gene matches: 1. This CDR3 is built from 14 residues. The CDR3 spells CASSVGGGTGELFF. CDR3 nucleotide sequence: TGTGCCAGCAGCGTAGGGGGGGGTACCGGGGAGCTGTTTTTT.

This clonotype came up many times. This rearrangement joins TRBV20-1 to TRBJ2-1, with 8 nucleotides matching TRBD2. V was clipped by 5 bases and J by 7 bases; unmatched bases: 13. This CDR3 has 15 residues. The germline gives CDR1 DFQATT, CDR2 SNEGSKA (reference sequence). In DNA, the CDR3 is TGCAGTGCTGCCCGATCCGGGACTAGACGGAATGAGCAGTTCTTC. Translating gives CSAARSGTRRNEQFF.

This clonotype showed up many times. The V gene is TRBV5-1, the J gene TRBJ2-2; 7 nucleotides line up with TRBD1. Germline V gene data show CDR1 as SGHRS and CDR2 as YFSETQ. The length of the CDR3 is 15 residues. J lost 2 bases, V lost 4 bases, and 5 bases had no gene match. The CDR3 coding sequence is TGCGCCAGCAGCCTAGGGACAGAAAACACCGGGGAGCTGTTTTTT. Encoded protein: CASSLGTENTGELFF. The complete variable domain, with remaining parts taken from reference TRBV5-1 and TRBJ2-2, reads KAGVTQTPRYLIKTRGQQVTLSCSPISGHRSVSWYQQTPGQGLQFLFEYFSETQRNKGNFPGRFSGRQFSNSRSEMNVSTLELGDSALYLCASSLGTENTGELFFGEGSRLTVL.

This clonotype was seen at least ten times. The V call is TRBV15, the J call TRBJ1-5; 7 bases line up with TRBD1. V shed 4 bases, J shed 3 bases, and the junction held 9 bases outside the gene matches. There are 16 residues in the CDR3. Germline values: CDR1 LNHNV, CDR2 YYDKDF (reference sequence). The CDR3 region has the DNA TGTGCCACCAGCACCCAACCCGGGACAGACAATCAGCCCCAGCATTTT. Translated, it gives CATSTQPGTDNQPQHF.

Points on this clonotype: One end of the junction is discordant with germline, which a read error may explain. CDR3 in DNA: TGTACCAGCTGTTTAAGGGCCCGGGACAGGAAAAGTATCTACGAGCAGTACTTC. Protein product: CTSCLRARDRKSIYEQYF. V and J are TRBV12-3 or TRBV12-4 and TRBJ2-7; 8 bases map to TRBD1. The CDR3 is 18 residues long.

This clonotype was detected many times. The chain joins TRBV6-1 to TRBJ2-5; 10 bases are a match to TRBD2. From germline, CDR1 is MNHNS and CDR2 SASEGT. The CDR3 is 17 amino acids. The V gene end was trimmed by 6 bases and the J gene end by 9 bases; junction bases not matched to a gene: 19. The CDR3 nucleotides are TGTGCCAGCAGAGTACTAGCGGGATTGCATGACGCGGGGGCCCAGTACTTC. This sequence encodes CASRVLAGLHDAGAQYF.

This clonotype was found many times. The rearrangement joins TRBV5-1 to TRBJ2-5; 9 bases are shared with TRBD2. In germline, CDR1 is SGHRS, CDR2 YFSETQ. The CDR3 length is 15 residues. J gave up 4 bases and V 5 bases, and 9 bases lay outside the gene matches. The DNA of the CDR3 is TGCGCCAGCAGTAAAGACGGGACTAGCATAGAGACCCAGTACTTC. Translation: CASSKDGTSIETQYF.

The CDR3 coding sequence is TGTGCCAGCAGCTTTAAGGATAATGAGCAGTTCTTC. Amino acids: CASSFKDNEQFF. V gene TRBV7-8 combines with J gene TRBJ2-1; no clear D gene. The CDR3 length is 12 residues. CDR1 is SGHVS and CDR2 is FQNEAQ in the germline V gene. V was cut by 3 bases and J by 7 bases, with 7 bases left in between.

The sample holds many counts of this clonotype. For the CDR3, the DNA is TGTGCCAGCAGCCACCTTCGGAACGAGCAGTACTTC. Protein product: CASSHLRNEQYF. The rearrangement links TRBV14 to TRBJ2-7; D gene uncertain. Trimming stripped 3 bases from V and 5 bases from J, with 8 bases between. This CDR3 is built from 12 residues. Looked up from germline, CDR1 is SGHDN and CDR2 is FVKESK. Supplemented by reference TRBV14 and TRBJ2-7, the full variable domain reads EAGVTQFPSHSVIEKGQTVTLRCDPISGHDNLYWYRRVMGKEIKFLLHFVKESKQDESGMPNNRFLAERTGGTYSTLKVQPAELEDSGVYFCASSHLRNEQYFGPGTRLTVT.

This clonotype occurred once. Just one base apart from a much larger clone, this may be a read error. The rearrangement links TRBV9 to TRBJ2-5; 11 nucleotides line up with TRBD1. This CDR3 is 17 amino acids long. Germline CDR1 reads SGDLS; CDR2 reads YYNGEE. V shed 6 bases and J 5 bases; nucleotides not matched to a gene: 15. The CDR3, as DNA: TGTGCCAGCACCGAGTCGGGAGGACAGGGGGCCTATGAGACCCAGTACTTC. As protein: CASTESGGQGAYETQYF.

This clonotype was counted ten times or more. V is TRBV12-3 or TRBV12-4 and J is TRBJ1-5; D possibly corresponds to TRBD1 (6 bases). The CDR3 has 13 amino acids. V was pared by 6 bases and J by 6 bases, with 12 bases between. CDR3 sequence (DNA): TGTGCCAGCAGCTTCACAGGGAGTCAGCCCCAGCATTTT. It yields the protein CASSFTGSQPQHF.

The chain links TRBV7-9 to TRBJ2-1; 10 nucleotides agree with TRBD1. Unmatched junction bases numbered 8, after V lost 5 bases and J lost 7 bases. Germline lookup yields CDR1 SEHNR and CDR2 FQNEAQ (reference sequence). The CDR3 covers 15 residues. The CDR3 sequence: CASSPPGQGYNEQFF. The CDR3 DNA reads TGTGCCAGCAGCCCGCCGGGACAGGGGTATAATGAGCAGTTCTTC.

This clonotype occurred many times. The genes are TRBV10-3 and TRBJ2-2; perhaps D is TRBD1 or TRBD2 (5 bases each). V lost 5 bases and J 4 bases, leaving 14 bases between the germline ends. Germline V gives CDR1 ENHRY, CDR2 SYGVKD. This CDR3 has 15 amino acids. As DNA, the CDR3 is TGTGCCATCAGTCCAAACTTTGGGGGCACCGGGGAGCTGTTTTTT. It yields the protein CAISPNFGGTGELFF.

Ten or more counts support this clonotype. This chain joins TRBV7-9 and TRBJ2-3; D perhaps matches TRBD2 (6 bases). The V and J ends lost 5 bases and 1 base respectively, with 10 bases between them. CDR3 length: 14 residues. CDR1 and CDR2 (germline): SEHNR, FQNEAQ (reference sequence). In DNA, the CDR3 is TGTGCCAGCAGCCCCCCGGGGGGCACAGATACGCAGTATTTT. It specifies CASSPPGGTDTQYF.

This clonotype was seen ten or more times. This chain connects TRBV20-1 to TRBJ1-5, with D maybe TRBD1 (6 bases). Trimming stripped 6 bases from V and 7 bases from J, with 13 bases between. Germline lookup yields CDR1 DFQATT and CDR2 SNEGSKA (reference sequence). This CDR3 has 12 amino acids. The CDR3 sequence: CSAGEGGQPQHF. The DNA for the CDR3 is TGCAGTGCCGGAGAGGGGGGGCAGCCCCAGCATTTT.

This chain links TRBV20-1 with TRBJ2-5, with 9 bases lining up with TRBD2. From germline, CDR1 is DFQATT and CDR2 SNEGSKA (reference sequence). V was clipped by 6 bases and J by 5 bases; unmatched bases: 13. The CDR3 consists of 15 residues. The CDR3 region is CSAHTGLAGGETQYF. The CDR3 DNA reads TGCAGTGCCCATACGGGACTAGCTGGGGGGGAGACCCAGTACTTC.

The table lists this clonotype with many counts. The CDR3 nucleotides are TGCAGTGCTCTCACCTACAATGAGCAGTTCTTC. Translated: CSALTYNEQFF. V and J are TRBV20-1 and TRBJ2-1; D gene ambiguous. Trimming pared 5 bases from V and 2 bases from J, leaving 4 bases between. In germline, CDR1 is DFQATT, CDR2 SNEGSKA (reference sequence). The CDR3 length is 11 residues.

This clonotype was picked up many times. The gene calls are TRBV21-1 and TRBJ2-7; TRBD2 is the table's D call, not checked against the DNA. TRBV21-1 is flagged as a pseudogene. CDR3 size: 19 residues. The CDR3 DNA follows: TGTGCCAGCAGCCCCCAACCGGGACTAGCGGGAGGGGTTACCTCCGAGCAGTACTTC. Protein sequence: CASSPQPGLAGGVTSEQYF.